In this sample, the clone carrying this T cell receptor beta chain turned up many times. What it binds is not known. Amplified material comprised TCR beta CDR3 regions derived from RNA transcripts. HTBI-primed RT-PCR formed the first round, and a multiplex PCR formed the second. A single record per CDR3 protein comes from TCRdb applying MiXCR to the multiplex PCR reads. The sample has 600,000 to 950,000 distinct CDR3 sequences; roughly two fifths are singletons. Trimming took 0 bases from V and 7 from J, leaving 12 bases between them. CDR1 ENHRY and CDR2 SYGVKD come from the germline V gene. CDR3 length equals 15 residues. The data were taken from a study of Graves' ophthalmopathy and Graves' hyperthyroidism. The wider study: Before any treatment, peripheral blood was taken at the initial diagnosis. Study conclusions and caveats: As the model predicted ophthalmopathy progression, it achieved a sensitivity of 70% to 71% and a specificity of approximately 72%.

Clinical symptoms and serum thyroxine were used for diagnosis; TRAb, thyroid ultrasound and orbital computed tomography were also relied on. A volume of approximately 9.2 ml of fresh peripheral blood supplied the PBMCs. The source material was peripheral blood. This receptor was identified in an adult man with Graves' ophthalmopathy. The chain recombines TRBV10-3 with TRBJ1-4; D ambiguous. The CDR3 spells CAISESETAVEKLFF. In DNA, the CDR3 is TGTGCCATCAGTGAGTCGGAGACGGCCGTTGAAAAACTGTTTTTT.